This is a list of T cell receptor beta chains from one sample in a study of CD8 T cells in ankylosing spondylitis. Each CDR3 protein is one row after TCRdb ran MiXCR on the 5' RACE reads. Seen here are about 700,000 distinct CDR3 sequences, around 20% observed once, and the top ten hold 15% to 20%. Sequenced material: blood, either unsorted or a sorted T cell fraction (not recorded which). Receptors were obtained from a male donor with ankylosing spondylitis. Each CDR3 is given with its conserved first and last residue. D genes are given only for firm matches. Part of the rows lack a size; the others show once, few, many or a class for expanded clones.

j_call | v_call | d_call | clone_size | cdr3_aa | cdr3_nt
TRBJ1-1 | TRBV4-3 | - | few | CASSQVAFSSTEAFF | TGCGCCAGCAGCCAAGTGGCGTTTTCATCCACTGAAGCTTTCTTT
TRBJ2-7 | TRBV7-2 | TRBD2 | few | CASSLASGGITYEQYF | TGTGCCAGCAGCTTAGCTAGCGGGGGGATTACCTACGAGCAGTACTTC
TRBJ1-5 | TRBV6-2/TRBV6-3 | - | few | CASSDPSQPQHF | TGTGCCAGCAGTGACCCAAGTCAGCCCCAGCATTTT
TRBJ2-4 | TRBV28 | - | - | CASSLPGVGTKNIQYF | TGTGCCAGCAGTTTACCAGGGGTTGGAACCAAAAACATTCAGTACTTC
TRBJ2-7 | TRBV12-3/TRBV12-4 | TRBD1 | few | CASKFRGQGYEQYF | TGTGCCAGCAAGTTCCGGGGACAGGGTTACGAGCAGTACTTC
TRBJ2-5 | TRBV12-3/TRBV12-4 | TRBD1 | - | CASSRWDRETQYF | TGTGCCAGCAGTCGATGGGACAGGGAGACCCAGTACTTC
TRBJ2-7 | TRBV10-3 | TRBD1 | few | CAISPGQGPEQYF | TGTGCCATCAGCCCCGGACAGGGGCCCGAGCAGTACTTC
TRBJ1-5 | TRBV3-1 | - | few | CASSPRGRGEPQHF | TGTGCCAGCAGCCCCAGAGGGAGGGGGGAGCCCCAGCATTTT
TRBJ1-4 | TRBV12-3/TRBV12-4 | - | - | CASNPQGTNEKLFF | TGTGCCAGCAACCCCCAGGGAACTAATGAAAAACTGTTTTTT
TRBJ2-2 | TRBV6-1 | - | - | CASRLLDRNTGELFF | TGTGCCAGCAGGCTCCTGGACAGGAACACCGGGGAGCTGTTTTTT
TRBJ1-5 | TRBV7-6 | - | many | CASSLSGNDQPQHF | TGTGCCAGCAGCTTATCCGGGAACGATCAGCCCCAGCATTTT
TRBJ2-1 | TRBV4-2 | - | - | CASKDGIRNEQFF | TGTGCCAGCAAGGACGGGATTCGTAATGAGCAGTTCTTC
TRBJ1-2 | TRBV7-2 | - | few | CASGTDAGAPGGGGYTF | TGTGCCAGCGGCACAGATGCAGGGGCCCCGGGAGGCGGTGGCTACACCTTC
TRBJ2-3 | TRBV4-1 | - | - | CASSQEGADTQYF | TGCGCCAGCAGCCAAGAGGGGGCAGATACGCAGTATTTT
TRBJ1-2 | TRBV19 | - | - | CASTPRSTEYGYTF | TGTGCCAGTACTCCTCGTTCTACAGAGTATGGCTACACCTTC
TRBJ1-4 | TRBV5-5 | TRBD1 | - | CASSDGATGGSFGEKLFF | TGTGCCAGCAGCGATGGGGCGACAGGGGGGTCCTTCGGTGAAAAACTGTTTTTT
TRBJ2-2 | TRBV5-1 | - | - | CASSPEAGTTGELFF | TGCGCCAGCAGCCCGGAGGCCGGGACCACCGGGGAGCTGTTTTTT
TRBJ2-1 | TRBV29-1 | TRBD1 | - | CSVGWTGGDTNEQFF | TGCAGCGTTGGATGGACAGGGGGCGATACCAATGAGCAGTTCTTC
TRBJ1-5 | TRBV2 | - | - | CASKDGGTSNQPQHF | TGTGCCAGCAAGGATGGAGGGACGAGCAATCAGCCCCAGCATTTT
TRBJ1-1 | TRBV20-1 | - | - | CSARAGEMNTEAFF | TGCAGTGCTAGGGCAGGGGAAATGAACACTGAAGCTTTCTTT
TRBJ1-2 | TRBV20-1 | TRBD1 | - | CSARGAGGLFYGYTF | TGCAGTGCTAGAGGGGCAGGGGGCCTGTTCTATGGCTACACCTTC
TRBJ1-1 | TRBV7-3 | - | - | CASSLMRGTEAFF | TGTGCCAGCAGCTTAATGAGGGGCACTGAAGCTTTCTTT
TRBJ2-6 | TRBV5-1 | - | - | CATTTGLSSGANVLTF | TGCGCCACTACGACAGGACTTAGCTCTGGGGCCAACGTCCTGACTTTC
TRBJ1-2 | TRBV29-1 | - | few | CSVEDRQRDQVINYGYTF | TGCAGCGTTGAAGATAGGCAGAGAGACCAAGTAATTAACTATGGCTACACCTTC